This TCR beta chain is from a study of blood T cell repertoires in COVID-19. Data came from immunoSEQ multiplex PCR; TCRdb stores just in-frame clones and leaves some out. The sample includes fewer than 300,000 clones, under 90% of them seen just once. The CDR3 spans 15 residues. CDR1 LNHDA and CDR2 SQIVND come from the germline V gene (reference sequence). V was clipped by 3 bases and J by 9 bases; unmatched bases: 7. The sample consisted of peripheral blood. The chain employs TRBV19 and TRBJ1-6, with 8 nucleotides matching TRBD1. This sequence was found in a middle-aged man with COVID-19, enrolled during active disease. CDR3 protein: CASSIDRDRFSPLHF. CDR3 coding DNA: TGTGCCAGTAGTATCGACCGGGACAGGTTTTCACCCCTCCACTTT.